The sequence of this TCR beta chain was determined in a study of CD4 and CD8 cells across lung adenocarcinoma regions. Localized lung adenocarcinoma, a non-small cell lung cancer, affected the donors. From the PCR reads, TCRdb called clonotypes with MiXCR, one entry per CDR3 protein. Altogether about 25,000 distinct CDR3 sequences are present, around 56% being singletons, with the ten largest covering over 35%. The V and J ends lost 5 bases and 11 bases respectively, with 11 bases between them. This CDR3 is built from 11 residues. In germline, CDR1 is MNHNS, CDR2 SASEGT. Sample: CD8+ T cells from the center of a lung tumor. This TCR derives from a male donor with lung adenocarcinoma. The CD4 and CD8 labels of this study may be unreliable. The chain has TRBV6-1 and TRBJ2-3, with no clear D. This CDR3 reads CASSPTNMQYF. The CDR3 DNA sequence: TGTGCCAGCAGTCCCACAAATATGCAGTATTTT.